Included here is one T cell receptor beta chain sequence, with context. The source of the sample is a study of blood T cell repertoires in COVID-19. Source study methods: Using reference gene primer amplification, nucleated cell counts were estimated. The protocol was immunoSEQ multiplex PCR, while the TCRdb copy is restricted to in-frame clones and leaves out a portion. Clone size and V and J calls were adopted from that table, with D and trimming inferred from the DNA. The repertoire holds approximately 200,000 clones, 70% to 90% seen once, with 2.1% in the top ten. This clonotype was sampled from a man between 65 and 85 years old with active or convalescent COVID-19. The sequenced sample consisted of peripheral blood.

The CDR3 nucleotides are TGTGCCATCAGGCTAGAAGGATTGAACTATGGCTACACCTTC. Its translation: CAIRLEGLNYGYTF. The V gene is TRBV10-3, the J gene TRBJ1-2; D is uncertain. The CDR3 sequence is 14 residues long. The germline V gene encodes CDR1 ENHRY and CDR2 SYGVKD. V was clipped by 6 bases and J by 2 bases, with 13 bases between them.